There are a few counts of the clone carrying this T cell receptor beta chain. Its antigen is currently unknown. The data originate from a study of human T cells and chemical hapten exposure. At the level of the study: The study sensitized with 2% DPC on a 2 cm by 2 cm patch of upper inner arm skin. Chiefly women, the patients showed alopecia areata, totalis or universalis.

Notes on the study in general: Expanded TCRs created a significantly greater count of big CDR3 similarity clusters than controls did. Unchanged with DPC sensitization were TCRs above 1 in 1000 frequency.

TCRdb analysed the RACE reads with MiXCR anew, one entry per CDR3 protein. The data hold tens of thousands of distinct CDR3 sequences, with around a tenth observed a single time. Time point specified: patch test 1, 2 weeks after DPC sensitization. Treatment given: therapeutic diphenylcyclopropenone sensitization with weekly scalp DPC. Germline V CDR1 and CDR2: SGHNT, YENEEA. Trimming removed 2 bases from V and 1 base from J; junction bases left unmatched: 5. There are 15 residues in the CDR3. The sample in question was whole blood, obtained in connection with sensitization to the hapten diphenylcyclopropenone (DPC). The receptor comes from a woman aged 45-65 years with alopecia areata. Some clones in this sample may be carry-over from other donors' samples. J is TRBJ2-7 and V is TRBV11-3, with 7 bases identical to TRBD1. As DNA, the CDR3 is TGTGCCAGCAGCTTAAAACAGGGGAGATCCTACGAGCAGTACTTC. Translation: CASSLKQGRSYEQYF.